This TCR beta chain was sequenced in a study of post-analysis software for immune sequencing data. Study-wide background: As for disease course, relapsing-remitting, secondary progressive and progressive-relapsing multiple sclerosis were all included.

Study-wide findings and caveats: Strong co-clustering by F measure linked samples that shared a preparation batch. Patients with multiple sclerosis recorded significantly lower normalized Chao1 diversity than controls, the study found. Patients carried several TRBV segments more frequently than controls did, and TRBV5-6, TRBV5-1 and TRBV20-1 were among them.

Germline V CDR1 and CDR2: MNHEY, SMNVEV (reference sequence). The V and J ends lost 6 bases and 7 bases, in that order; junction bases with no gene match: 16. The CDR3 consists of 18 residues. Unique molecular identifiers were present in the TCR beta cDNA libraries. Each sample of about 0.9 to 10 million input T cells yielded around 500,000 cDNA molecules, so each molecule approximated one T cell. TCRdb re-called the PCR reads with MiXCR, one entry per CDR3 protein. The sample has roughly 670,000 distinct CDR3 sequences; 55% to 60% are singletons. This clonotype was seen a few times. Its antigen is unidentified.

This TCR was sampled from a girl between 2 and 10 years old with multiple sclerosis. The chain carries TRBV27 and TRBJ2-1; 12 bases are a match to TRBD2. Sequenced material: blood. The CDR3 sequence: CASSPTSGSWQVANEQFF. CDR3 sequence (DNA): TGTGCCAGCAGCCCGACTAGCGGGAGCTGGCAGGTGGCGAATGAGCAGTTCTTC.